A single sample is the source of the 28 T cell receptor beta chains below, sequenced in a study of blood T cell repertoires in COVID-19. Using immunoSEQ multiplex PCR, the repertoire was profiled, and TCRdb retains in-frame clones only, with some absent. Found here are some 190,000 clones, about 88% of them singletons; the top ten hold approximately 3%. Sequenced input: PBMCs or T cells enriched from blood (not recorded which). The receptor source for this set is a woman between 25 and 40 years old who had recovered from COVID-19.

The rearrangement links TRBV7-8 to TRBJ2-2; possibly TRBD1 for D (5 bases). The germline V gene has CDR1 SGHVS and CDR2 FQNEAQ. V was shortened by 4 bases and J by 0 bases, with 9 bases between the two germline ends. The CDR3 is made up of 15 amino acids. Written as DNA, the CDR3 is TGTGCCAGCAGCTCAGGGATAACGAACACCGGGGAGCTGTTTTTT. Encoded protein: CASSSGITNTGELFF.

The CDR3 reads CASSFPGQGGDTQYF. For the CDR3, the DNA is TGTGCCAGCAGTTTCCCGGGACAGGGAGGAGATACGCAGTATTTT. The V call is TRBV28, the J call TRBJ2-3, with 9 positions matching TRBD1. The CDR3 runs 15 residues. Trimming took 3 bases from V and 5 from J; bases not matched to a gene: 6. From germline, CDR1 is MDHEN and CDR2 SYDVKM.

The rearrangement uses TRBV28 and TRBJ1-2; 7 bases match TRBD1. The CDR3 length is 13 residues. CDR1 is MDHEN and CDR2 is SYDVKM in the germline V gene. Trimming removed 6 bases from V and 6 bases from J; junction bases left unmatched: 7. The CDR3 nucleotides are TGTGCCAGCAGGGCAACAGGGGTCGATGGCTACACCTTC. This codes for CASRATGVDGYTF.

The chain combines TRBV11-2 with TRBJ2-1; 10 bases are shared with TRBD2. Germline CDR1 is SGHAT and CDR2 is FQNNGV. CDR3 length: 16 residues. V lost 2 bases, J lost 3 bases, and 4 bases stayed unmatched. The CDR3 loop is CASSLSIAGGYNEQFF. The CDR3 coding sequence is TGTGCCAGCAGCTTAAGCATAGCGGGAGGCTACAATGAGCAGTTCTTC.

This chain links TRBV6-5 with TRBJ2-3; 9 nucleotides match TRBD1. V gave up 2 bases and J gave up 4 bases; unmatched junction bases: 4. Germline V gene data show CDR1 as MNHEY and CDR2 as SVGAGI. The CDR3 extends over 15 amino acids. The CDR3 reads CASSYGTGGADTQYF. The CDR3 DNA follows: TGTGCCAGCAGTTACGGCACAGGGGGCGCAGATACGCAGTATTTT.

This sequence joins TRBV28 and TRBJ1-2; unclear D gene. This CDR3 is 15 amino acids long. Trimming took off 1 base at V and 7 bases at J, with 16 bases between the two ends. The V gene's germline CDR1 is MDHEN and CDR2 SYDVKM. CDR3 residues: CASSLLGATTGGYTF. The DNA of the CDR3 is TGTGCCAGCAGTTTATTAGGCGCAACGACTGGTGGCTACACCTTC.

The V and J genes are TRBV7-9 and TRBJ1-2, with unresolved D. Germline V gene lookup returns CDR1 SEHNR and CDR2 FQNEAQ (reference sequence). V gave up 3 bases and J gave up 1 base, with 9 bases separating them. This CDR3 region has 14 residues. CDR3 coding DNA: TGTGCCAGCAGCTTGAGAGGCGTTAACTATGGCTACACCTTC. Translated: CASSLRGVNYGYTF.

The chain uses TRBV5-6 and TRBJ2-6; no firm D call. Germline V gene sequence: CDR1 SGHDT, CDR2 YYEEEE. CDR3 size: 18 residues. Trimming cost V 0 bases and J 1 base, with 14 bases left between them. The CDR3 spells CASSLVVVAESGANVLTF. The CDR3 DNA reads as TGTGCCAGCAGCTTGGTGGTGGTTGCTGAGTCTGGGGCCAACGTCCTGACTTTC.

This sequence joins TRBV28 and TRBJ1-2; D perhaps matches TRBD1 (6 bases). V was trimmed by 10 bases and J by 4 bases, leaving 16 bases between them. CDR1 and CDR2 from the germline V gene are MDHEN and SYDVKM. The CDR3 consists of 13 residues. CDR3 sequence (DNA): TGTGCCACCTTAGGACAGCCTTTCTATGGCTACACCTTC. Amino acid sequence: CATLGQPFYGYTF.

The CDR3 DNA is TGTGCCAGCAGTGGTAGCAGGGGCGGGGAGCTGTTTTTT. Protein: CASSGSRGGELFF. This sequence joins TRBV11-2 and TRBJ2-2, with D perhaps TRBD1 (6 bases). Trimming removed 6 bases at V and 7 bases at J, with 12 bases between. Germline V gene sequence: CDR1 SGHAT, CDR2 FQNNGV. The length of the CDR3 is 13 residues. The whole variable domain, filled in from reference TRBV11-2 and TRBJ2-2, reads EAGVAQSPRYKIIEKRQSVAFWCNPISGHATLYWYQQILGQGPKLLIQFQNNGVVDDSQLPKDRFSAERLKGVDSTLKIQPAKLEDSAVYLCASSGSRGGELFFGEGSRLTVL.

The chain uses TRBV28 and TRBJ2-7; weak D call: TRBD2 (6 bases). Germline lookup yields CDR1 MDHEN and CDR2 SYDVKM. The CDR3 runs to 13 residues. V was cut by 5 bases and J by 4 bases, with 12 bases left in between. CDR3 protein: CASSIGTQYEQYF. The CDR3 nucleotides read TGTGCCAGCAGTATAGGGACTCAGTACGAGCAGTACTTC.

The chain employs TRBV28 and TRBJ2-3; 14 positions match TRBD2. This CDR3 comprises 19 residues. V shed 2 bases, J shed 1 base, and the junction held 8 bases outside the gene matches. Germline CDR1 MDHEN, CDR2 SYDVKM. The CDR3 here is CASSLGMPGLAGGTDTQYF. As DNA, the CDR3 is TGTGCCAGCAGTTTAGGGATGCCGGGACTAGCGGGAGGCACAGATACGCAGTATTTT.

The chain couples TRBV27 to TRBJ2-2; 8 bases fit TRBD1. This CDR3 is 17 amino acids long. Germline trimming cut 6 bases from V and 2 bases from J; bases unmatched to any gene: 11. CDR1 and CDR2 (germline): MNHEY, SMNVEV (reference sequence). The CDR3 reads CASSSLPGQVNTGELFF. CDR3 bases: TGTGCCAGCAGCTCTCTACCGGGACAGGTTAACACCGGGGAGCTGTTTTTT.

The chain carries TRBV5-4 and TRBJ2-2; TRBD1 matches at 7 bases. The CDR3 covers 15 residues. The V segment lost 4 bases and the J segment 4 bases; nucleotides outside the gene matches: 7. Germline lookup yields CDR1 SGHNT and CDR2 YYREEE (reference sequence). CDR3 in DNA: TGTGCCAGCAGCCCGCCGACAGGGAGCACCGGGGAGCTGTTTTTT. Residues: CASSPPTGSTGELFF. The whole variable domain, filled in from reference TRBV5-4 and TRBJ2-2, reads ETGVTQSPTHLIKTRGQQVTLRCSSQSGHNTVSWYQQALGQGPQFIFQYYREEENGRGNFPPRFSGLQFPNYSSELNVNALELDDSALYLCASSPPTGSTGELFFGEGSRLTVL.

This rearrangement joins TRBV5-1 to TRBJ1-5; the match to TRBD1 covers 7 bases. V was pared by 2 bases and J by 5 bases, with 4 bases of the junction left unmatched. CDR1 and CDR2 (germline): SGHRS, YFSETQ. The CDR3 is 14 residues long. CDR3 residues: CASSFGDSDQPQHF. The CDR3 DNA reads TGCGCCAGCAGCTTCGGGGACAGTGATCAGCCCCAGCATTTT.

The V gene is TRBV11-2, the J gene TRBJ2-1, with a weak D call TRBD2 (6 bases). CDR3 length: 15 amino acids. V was shortened by 6 bases and J by 6 bases, with 18 bases between the two germline ends. Germline V lookup: CDR1 SGHAT, CDR2 FQNNGV. The CDR3 bases are TGTGCCAGCAGGCCAGGAAAGGGAGGCTCCAATGAGCAGTTCTTC. Amino acids: CASRPGKGGSNEQFF.

The chain is built from TRBV27 and TRBJ2-3, with 7 nucleotides matching TRBD2. CDR1 is MNHEY, CDR2 SMNVEV, per germline (reference sequence). This CDR3 contains 18 residues. V shed 2 bases, J shed 0 bases, and the junction held 11 bases outside the gene matches. CDR3 in amino acids: CASSLKSGSGVSTDTQYF. CDR3 sequence (DNA): TGTGCCAGCAGTTTAAAGTCAGGGAGCGGGGTGAGCACAGATACGCAGTATTTT.

The CDR3 region is CASSSFSVTTNEKLFF. The DNA for the CDR3 is TGTGCCAGCAGTTCTTTCAGCGTCACAACTAATGAAAAACTGTTTTTT. The chain recombines TRBV28 with TRBJ1-4; no definite D call. Germline V gene data show CDR1 as MDHEN and CDR2 as SYDVKM. The germline V and J ends were trimmed by 4 bases and 0 bases, with 12 bases remaining between them. There are 16 residues in the CDR3.

This chain connects TRBV24-1 to TRBJ2-7, with 8 bases fitting TRBD1. J was trimmed by 1 base and V by 3 bases; bases with no gene match: 4. The V gene's germline CDR1 is KGHDR and CDR2 SFDVKD. CDR3 size: 15 residues. Here the CDR3 reads CATSDPRDRSYEQYF. CDR3 bases: TGTGCCACCAGTGATCCCCGGGACAGGTCCTACGAGCAGTACTTC.

This rearrangement joins TRBV29-1 to TRBJ1-1; D gene uncertain. The V gene's germline CDR1 is SQVTM and CDR2 ANQGSEA. The CDR3 has 12 amino acids. Deletions cut 7 bases from V and 3 bases from J, with 12 bases between. In DNA form, the CDR3 reads TGCAGCGGGAGGGATGGGTACACTGAAGCTTTCTTT. Translating it yields CSGRDGYTEAFF.

The chain recombines TRBV4-1 with TRBJ2-5, with 12 bases matching TRBD2. The CDR3 covers 14 residues. Per germline, CDR1 MGHRA and CDR2 YSYEKL. J gave up 5 bases and V 4 bases, and 2 bases lay outside the gene matches. CDR3 nucleotides: TGCGCCAGCAGCCGACTAGCGGGAGAGGAGACCCAGTACTTC. Residues: CASSRLAGEETQYF.

Here the CDR3 DNA reads TGTGCCATCAGTGAATGGGGGCCCGCGGTGGATACGCAGTATTTT. Its protein is CAISEWGPAVDTQYF. The chain carries TRBV10-3 and TRBJ2-3, with D perhaps matching TRBD1 (6 bases). The V end lost 3 bases, the J end lost 6 bases, and 16 bases lay between the germline ends. Per germline, CDR1 ENHRY and CDR2 SYGVKD. This CDR3 is built from 15 residues.

The chain joins TRBV9 to TRBJ2-7, with 11 bases lining up with TRBD2. Germline V lookup: CDR1 SGDLS, CDR2 YYNGEE. After removal of 3 bases from V and 1 base from J, the junction contained 3 bases not matched to a gene. The CDR3 sequence is 15 residues long. CDR3 DNA sequence: TGTGCCAGCAGCGCAGGGACTAGCGGATCCTACGAGCAGTACTTC. It encodes CASSAGTSGSYEQYF.

The V and J genes are TRBV3-1 (or the pseudogene TRBV3-2) and TRBJ2-1; 11 bases line up with TRBD2. Germline CDR1 is LGHDT and CDR2 is YNNKEL (reference sequence). Trimming removed 4 bases from V and 3 bases from J; junction bases left unmatched: 5. The CDR3 runs 16 residues. CDR3 sequence reads: CASSPRLAGFYNEQFF. DNA for the CDR3: TGTGCCAGCAGCCCCCGACTAGCGGGATTCTACAATGAGCAGTTCTTC.

V and J are TRBV5-4 and TRBJ2-5, with TRBD1 identical over 7 bases. This CDR3 has 14 amino acids. The trim removed 4 bases at V and 5 bases at J, leaving 8 bases unmatched. CDR1 is SGHNT and CDR2 is YYREEE in the germline V gene (reference sequence). The CDR3 DNA reads TGTGCCAGCAGCGCCCTGGTACAGGGGGAGACCCAGTACTTC. It encodes CASSALVQGETQYF.

The gene calls are TRBV12-2 and TRBJ2-7; the table's D call TRBD1 went unverified against the DNA. TRBV12-2 is annotated as a pseudogene. CDR3 size: 12 residues. The CDR3 sequence is CASRLTGLEQYV. The CDR3 DNA is TGTGCAAGTCGCCTGACAGGGCTCGAGCAGTACGTC.

In this sample, this clone turned up once. The rearrangement uses TRBV5-4 and TRBJ1-1; TRBD1 matches 7 bases. Germline CDR1 and CDR2: SGHNT and YYREEE (reference sequence). The CDR3 is made up of 15 amino acids. The V gene end was trimmed by 1 base and the J gene end by 1 base; junction bases not matched to a gene: 4. As DNA, the CDR3 is TGTGCCAGCAGCTTGCCTCAGGGGGGGAACACTGAAGCTTTCTTT. This gives the protein CASSLPQGGNTEAFF.

The V and J genes are TRBV19 and TRBJ2-6, with no clear D. The germline V and J ends were trimmed by 5 bases and 0 bases, with 8 bases remaining between them. CDR1 LNHDA and CDR2 SQIVND come from the germline V gene (reference sequence). The CDR3 contains 15 residues. The CDR3 coding sequence is TGTGCCAGTAGTCCCCGACTCTCTGGGGCCAACGTCCTGACTTTC. This codes for CASSPRLSGANVLTF. Supplemented by reference TRBV19 and TRBJ2-6, the full variable domain reads DGGITQSPKYLFRKEGQNVTLSCEQNLNHDAMYWYRQDPGQGLRLIYYSQIVNDFQKGDIAEGYSVSREKKESFPLTVTSAQKNPTAFYLCASSPRLSGANVLTFGAGSRLTVL.